This TCR beta chain is from a study of beta chain features in type 1 diabetes. The study's findings and limits: Patients showed naive, central memory and Treg TCRB repertoires that appeared more similar than those of healthy donors.

Concerning this clone itself: Its antigen remains unknown.

Expressed TCRB transcripts were sequenced, since all the RNA that had been isolated was reverse transcribed. Reads from naive, central memory and regulatory T cell samples averaged roughly 3.3 million. Sequencing used immunoSEQ multiplex PCR; TCRdb keeps in-frame clones, though not all of them. Of 250,000 to 350,000 clones in the sample, approximately 14% were seen once. This CDR3 spans 13 amino acids. V was shortened by 1 base and J by 4 bases, with 7 bases between the two germline ends. CDR1 is LNHDA, CDR2 SQIVND, per germline (reference sequence). The chain joins TRBV19 to TRBJ1-2; D is unresolved. The sequence derives from a man under 40 in good health. Sequencing used central memory CD4+ T cells from blood. The chain's CDR3 is CASSIVGIYGYTF. The CDR3 bases are TGTGCCAGTAGTATAGTCGGAATCTATGGCTACACCTTC.